Shown below are 24 T cell receptor beta chains from a single sample sequenced in a study of CD8 T cells in Susac syndrome. With random hexamers, reverse transcription was performed on about 0.5 to 1 ug of RNA. TCRdb re-called the immunoSEQ multiplex PCR reads with MiXCR, one entry per CDR3 protein. The sample has 150,000 to 200,000 distinct CDR3 sequences; approximately 95% are singletons. The sample taken for sequencing was CD4+ T cells from PBMCs. These receptor sequences come from a human donor with multiple sclerosis.

The chain is built from TRBV9 and TRBJ1-1, with D unresolved. With 0 bases removed from V and 3 bases from J, the gap between germline ends came to 3 bases. The CDR3 loop spans 12 amino acids. CDR1 is SGDLS, CDR2 YYNGEE, per germline. Written as DNA, the CDR3 is TGTGCCAGCAGCGTAGAGGACACTGAAGCTTTCTTT. The encoded protein is CASSVEDTEAFF. The whole variable domain, filled in from reference TRBV9 and TRBJ1-1, reads DSGVTQTPKHLITATGQRVTLRCSPRSGDLSVYWYQQSLDQGLQFLIQYYNGEERAKGNILERFSAQQFPDLHSELNLSSLELGDSALYFCASSVEDTEAFFGQGTRLTVV.

The rearrangement uses TRBV24-1 and TRBJ2-3; D is ambiguous. Trimming left V 2 bases short and J 0 bases short, with 8 bases between. The germline V gene encodes CDR1 KGHDR and CDR2 SFDVKD. This CDR3 comprises 15 residues. CDR3 region: CATSDSRSSTDTQYF. The CDR3 DNA is TGTGCCACCAGTGATTCCAGGAGCAGCACAGATACGCAGTATTTT.

The chain has TRBV29-1 and TRBJ2-7, with 9 bases identical to TRBD2. CDR1 and CDR2 from the germline V gene are SQVTM and ANQGSEA. V lost 2 bases to trimming and J lost 4 bases; unmatched junction nucleotides: 9. The CDR3 consists of 15 residues. The CDR3 region is CSVELEAGGKYEQYF. CDR3 sequence (DNA): TGCAGCGTTGAACTCGAAGCGGGGGGAAAATACGAGCAGTACTTC.

The genes are TRBV2 and TRBJ2-7, with 9 positions matching TRBD1. Trimming cost V 6 bases and J 3 bases; bases outside gene matches: 6. The CDR3 runs 14 residues. CDR1 is SNHLY and CDR2 is FYNNEI in the germline V gene. CDR3 residues: CASSKEGQGYEQYF. The CDR3 DNA follows: TGTGCCAGCAGCAAAGAGGGACAGGGCTACGAGCAGTACTTC. Supplemented by reference TRBV2 and TRBJ2-7, the full variable domain reads EPEVTQTPSHQVTQMGQEVILRCVPISNHLYFYWYRQILGQKVEFLVSFYNNEISEKSEIFDDQFSVERPDGSNFTLKIRSTKLEDSAMYFCASSKEGQGYEQYFGPGTRLTVT.

The chain uses TRBV29-1 and TRBJ2-5; possibly TRBD2 for D (6 bases). With 7 bases removed from V and 8 bases from J, the gap between germline ends came to 23 bases. Looked up from germline, CDR1 is SQVTM and CDR2 is ANQGSEA. This CDR3 is built from 14 residues. CDR3: CSASSLGGTGTQYF. The CDR3 DNA follows: TGCAGCGCCTCGTCCTTGGGGGGAACGGGAACCCAGTACTTC.

V usage is TRBV3-1 and J usage is TRBJ1-5; the D gene is possibly TRBD1 (6 bases). The CDR3 length is 15 residues. Germline V gives CDR1 LGHDT, CDR2 YNNKEL (reference sequence). Trimming stripped 1 base from V and 4 bases from J, with 11 bases between. The CDR3 here is CASSQGGGGNQPQHF. CDR3 sequence (DNA): TGTGCCAGCAGCCAAGGGGGGGGCGGTAATCAGCCCCAGCATTTT.

The chain carries TRBV11-2 and TRBJ1-2; possibly TRBD1 for D (5 bases). With 5 bases removed from V and 4 bases from J, the gap between germline ends came to 17 bases. The CDR3 extends over 15 amino acids. Germline assignment: CDR1 SGHAT and CDR2 FQNNGV. The chain's CDR3 is CASSPRGLLGYGYTF. CDR3 nucleotides: TGTGCCAGCAGCCCCCGGGGCCTACTCGGCTATGGCTACACCTTC.

This clonotype was counted a few times. V and J are TRBV2 and TRBJ2-5; D is undetermined. In germline, CDR1 is SNHLY, CDR2 FYNNEI. V lost 7 bases, J lost 1 base, and 4 bases lay in between. This CDR3 has 11 residues. The CDR3: CASKFQETQYF. CDR3 bases: TGTGCCAGCAAGTTCCAAGAGACCCAGTACTTC.

The chain uses TRBV29-1 and TRBJ1-1; D gene ambiguous. Trimming left V 4 bases short and J 5 bases short, with 11 bases between. In germline, CDR1 is SQVTM, CDR2 ANQGSEA. The CDR3 runs to 12 residues. The chain's CDR3 is CSVGYLWTEAFF. The DNA of the CDR3 is TGCAGCGTTGGTTATTTGTGGACTGAAGCTTTCTTT.

Here the CDR3 DNA reads TGTGCCAGCGGGGGGTTGAGCACAGATACGCAGTATTTT. This codes for CASGGLSTDTQYF. The J gene is TRBJ2-3, the V gene TRBV6-6; TRBD2 might be the D (6 bases). Trimming removed 8 bases from V and 0 bases from J, with 9 bases in between. The V gene's germline CDR1 is MNHNY and CDR2 SVGAGI (reference sequence). CDR3 length: 13 amino acids.

The chain employs TRBV9 and TRBJ2-7, with D possibly matching TRBD2 (6 bases). The V end lost 3 bases, the J end lost 2 bases, and 12 bases lay between the germline ends. CDR1 and CDR2 (germline): SGDLS, YYNGEE. The CDR3 is 14 residues long. CDR3 bases: TGTGCCAGCAGCGGGAGGGACGGAGCCTACGAGCAGTACTTC. Its translation: CASSGRDGAYEQYF.

The chain links TRBV3-1 to TRBJ2-1, with D perhaps matching TRBD2 (6 bases). There are 12 residues in the CDR3. Germline CDR1 LGHDT, CDR2 YNNKEL (reference sequence). Trimming removed 3 bases from V and 7 bases from J, with 7 bases in between. The CDR3 reads CASSQGGNEQFF. As DNA, the CDR3 is TGTGCCAGCAGCCAGGGGGGAAATGAGCAGTTCTTC.

The sample holds one count of this clonotype. The rearrangement uses TRBV29-1 and TRBJ1-2, with 12 bases identical to TRBD1. V lost 6 bases and J lost 6; bases outside the gene matches: 8. Germline V gives CDR1 SQVTM, CDR2 ANQGSEA. The CDR3 is 14 amino acids. As DNA, the CDR3 is TGCAGCGTGTCCCGGGACAGGGGGCAGGATGGCTACACCTTC. Protein product: CSVSRDRGQDGYTF.

This clonotype was observed once. The chain carries TRBV13 and TRBJ2-7, with TRBD2 identical over 9 bases. Germline CDR1 reads PRHDT; CDR2 reads FYEKMQ (reference sequence). The trim removed 2 bases at V and 3 bases at J, leaving 14 bases unmatched. This CDR3 is 18 amino acids long. The CDR3 loop reads CASSLFRGRPSGDYEQYF. The CDR3 DNA reads TGTGCCAGCAGCTTATTTCGAGGTAGGCCTAGCGGGGACTACGAGCAGTACTTC.

The gene calls are TRBV20-1 and TRBJ2-1, with 9 bases matching TRBD2. V lost 1 base, J lost 6 bases, and 7 bases stayed unmatched. Germline V gene data show CDR1 as DFQATT and CDR2 as SNEGSKA (reference sequence). CDR3 length: 15 residues. The DNA of the CDR3 is TGCAGTGCTAGAGGAGCGGGGGGTATCAGCAATGAGCAGTTCTTC. It translates to CSARGAGGISNEQFF.

In its sample, this clonotype was seen once. This rearrangement joins TRBV19 to TRBJ2-4; 7 bases are a match to TRBD1. The CDR3 is 16 amino acids. Germline values: CDR1 LNHDA, CDR2 SQIVND (reference sequence). With V trimmed by 5 bases and J by 9 bases, 16 bases remained unmatched. The CDR3 spells CASSPQPGQKLVIQYF. CDR3 bases: TGTGCCAGTAGTCCCCAACCGGGACAGAAGCTAGTCATTCAGTACTTC. The full variable domain, its missing parts supplied by reference TRBV19 and TRBJ2-4, is DGGITQSPKYLFRKEGQNVTLSCEQNLNHDAMYWYRQDPGQGLRLIYYSQIVNDFQKGDIAEGYSVSREKKESFPLTVTSAQKNPTAFYLCASSPQPGQKLVIQYFGAGTRLSVL.

V usage is TRBV24-1 and J usage is TRBJ1-1; maybe TRBD1 (5 bases). V gave up 6 bases and J gave up 4 bases, with 14 bases separating them. The CDR3 has 14 amino acids. Germline V CDR1 and CDR2: KGHDR, SFDVKD. CDR3 amino acids: CATSQDGTATEAFF. DNA of the CDR3: TGTGCCACCAGTCAGGACGGGACCGCCACTGAAGCTTTCTTT.

This sequence joins TRBV7-9 and TRBJ2-5, with D hard to call. Germline lookup yields CDR1 SEHNR and CDR2 FQNEAQ (reference sequence). The V and J ends lost 6 bases and 5 bases respectively, with 16 bases between them. The CDR3 contains 14 residues. Here the CDR3 reads CASSPGLLGETQYF. The CDR3 DNA sequence: TGTGCCAGCAGTCCAGGCCTATTAGGGGAGACCCAGTACTTC.

The J gene is TRBJ1-6, the V gene TRBV3-1, with D unresolved. The V end was cut by 2 bases, the J end by 0 bases, with 5 bases between. This CDR3 comprises 15 residues. Germline V gene lookup returns CDR1 LGHDT and CDR2 YNNKEL (reference sequence). The CDR3 region is CASSQMSSYNSPLHF. CDR3 sequence (DNA): TGTGCCAGCAGCCAAATGAGCTCCTATAATTCACCCCTCCACTTT.

V and J are TRBV20-1 and TRBJ1-5, with TRBD1 identical over 10 bases. The CDR3 is 17 residues long. The germline V gene has CDR1 DFQATT and CDR2 SNEGSKA (reference sequence). The V segment lost 5 bases and the J segment 2 bases; nucleotides outside the gene matches: 12. The DNA for the CDR3 is TGCAGTGCTTACCGGGACAGGGGCACTGGGGGCAATCAGCCCCAGCATTTT. This codes for CSAYRDRGTGGNQPQHF.

The V and J genes are TRBV11-1 and TRBJ2-1; 9 nucleotides line up with TRBD1. V was clipped by 4 bases and J by 7 bases; unmatched bases: 11. Looked up from germline, CDR1 is SGHAT and CDR2 is FQDESV (reference sequence). This CDR3 region has 16 residues. CDR3 nucleotide sequence: TGTGCCAGCAGCTCATCCTTCGGGACAGGGAAGAATGAGCAGTTCTTC. This gives the protein CASSSSFGTGKNEQFF. The full variable domain, completed using reference TRBV11-1 and TRBJ2-1, is EAEVAQSPRYKITEKSQAVAFWCDPISGHATLYWYRQILGQGPELLVQFQDESVVDDSQLPKDRFSAERLKGVDSTLKIQPAELGDSAMYLCASSSSFGTGKNEQFFGPGTRLTVL.

The V call is TRBV15, the J call TRBJ2-5; 12 bases are a match to TRBD1. Per germline, CDR1 LNHNV and CDR2 YYDKDF (reference sequence). CDR3 size: 21 residues. V gave up 1 base and J gave up 1 base; unmatched junction bases: 16. CDR3 in amino acids: CATSRVRPGQGAFTLQETQYF. CDR3 in DNA: TGTGCCACCAGCAGAGTGAGACCGGGACAGGGGGCTTTTACCCTCCAAGAGACCCAGTACTTC.

V usage is TRBV7-2 and J usage is TRBJ1-4; D gene unclear. V was trimmed by 4 bases and J by 0 bases, leaving 12 bases between them. This CDR3 contains 16 residues. Looked up from germline, CDR1 is SGHTA and CDR2 is FQGNSA. The CDR3 region is CASSSGPGSTNEKLFF. CDR3 coding DNA: TGTGCCAGCAGCTCCGGACCGGGATCAACTAATGAAAAACTGTTTTTT.

The CDR3 region is CAWSVLGNYGYTF. The CDR3 nucleotides are TGTGCCTGGAGTGTTCTGGGGAACTATGGCTACACCTTC. J is TRBJ1-2 and V is TRBV30; D gene unclear. The CDR3 has 13 amino acids. Trimming removed 0 bases at V and 2 bases at J, with 7 bases between. Germline CDR1 GTSNPN, CDR2 SVGIG (reference sequence).